This note documents a single T cell receptor (beta chain) sequence. These data come from a study of cytomegalovirus exposure and HLA in healthy donors. Use of 60 Vbeta and 13 Jbeta primers characterized the PCR. Method: immunoSEQ multiplex PCR; TCRdb's copy keeps in-frame clones and lacks some. The sample lists almost 200,000 clones, 70% to 85% seen once, with around 4.8% in the top ten. The CDR3 runs 16 residues. Trimming removed 5 bases from V and 8 bases from J, with 25 bases in between. CDR1 and CDR2 (germline): SGHRS, YFSETQ. This clonotype originated in a woman between 25 and 40 years old in good health and CMV-seropositive. Sequenced input: PBMCs. The chain employs TRBV5-1 and TRBJ1-2; the D is unclear. CDR3 region: CASSFLPSERSYGYTF. The DNA for the CDR3 is TGCGCCAGCAGTTTTCTCCCGTCCGAGCGGTCTTACGGCTACACCTTC.